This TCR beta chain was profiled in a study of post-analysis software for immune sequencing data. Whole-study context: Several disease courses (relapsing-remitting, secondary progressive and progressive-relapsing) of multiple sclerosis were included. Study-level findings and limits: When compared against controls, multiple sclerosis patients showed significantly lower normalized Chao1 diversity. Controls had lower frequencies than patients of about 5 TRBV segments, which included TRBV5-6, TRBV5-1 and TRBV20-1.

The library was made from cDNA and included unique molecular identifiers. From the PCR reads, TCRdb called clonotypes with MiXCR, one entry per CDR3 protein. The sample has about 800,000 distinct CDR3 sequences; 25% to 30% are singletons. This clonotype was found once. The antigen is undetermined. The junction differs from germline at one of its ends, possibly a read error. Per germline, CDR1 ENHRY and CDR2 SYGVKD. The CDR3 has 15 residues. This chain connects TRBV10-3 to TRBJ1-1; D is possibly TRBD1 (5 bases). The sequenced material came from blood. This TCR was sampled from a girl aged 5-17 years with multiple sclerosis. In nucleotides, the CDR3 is TGTGCCATCAGCGAGTCGGTCGGGGGAAGGAGTGAAGCTTTCTTT. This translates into CAISESVGGRSEAFF.